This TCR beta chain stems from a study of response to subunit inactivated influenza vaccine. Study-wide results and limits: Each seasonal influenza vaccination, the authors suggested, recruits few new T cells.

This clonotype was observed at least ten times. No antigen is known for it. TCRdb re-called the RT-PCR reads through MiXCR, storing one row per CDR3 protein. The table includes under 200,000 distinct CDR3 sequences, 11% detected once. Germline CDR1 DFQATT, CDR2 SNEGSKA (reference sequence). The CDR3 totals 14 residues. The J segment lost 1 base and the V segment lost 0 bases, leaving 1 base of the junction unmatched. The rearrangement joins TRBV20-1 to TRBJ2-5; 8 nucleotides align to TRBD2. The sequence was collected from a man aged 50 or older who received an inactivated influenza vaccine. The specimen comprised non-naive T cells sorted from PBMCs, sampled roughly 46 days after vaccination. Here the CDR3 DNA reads TGCAGTGCTAGAGAGAGCGGGAGCCAAGAGACCCAGTACTTC. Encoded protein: CSARESGSQETQYF.